This entry features one T cell receptor (beta chain) sequence. There are a few counts of this clonotype. Its antigen is not yet known. Within one base of it there is no much larger clone, and no base qualities were kept. The data originate from a study of CD8 T cells in ankylosing spondylitis (dated by TCRdb to about 2017). Some background on the complete study: The study set out to find disease-linked TCR variants by profiling T cell receptor beta repertoires in ankylosing spondylitis patients and healthy donors. The whole study cohort included 90 to 120 healthy donors and 25 ankylosing spondylitis patients. Samples of peripheral blood were taken, and for ankylosing spondylitis patients, synovial fluid was collected as well. Results the study describes overall, beyond this receptor: Blood from ankylosing spondylitis patients appeared to be characterized by a TCR beta motif composed of roughly 8 highly homologous amino acid variants. A CD8+ phenotype was shown by the disease-linked clones, which were found at relatively low frequencies in peripheral blood. Some of the motif variants had been reported before in the synovial fluid and blood of reactive arthritis patients, a finding that suggests common disease-initiation mechanisms. The disease-linked clones were reported as significantly enriched in matched synovial fluid samples from ankylosing spondylitis patients.

The reads were generated on an Illumina HiSeq 2500. Quantitative 5'-RACE with molecular barcodes was used to prepare TCR beta libraries. The authors' analysis ran thus. To identify disease-linked TCR variants, a new computational method was used, one built on a probabilistic model of VDJ rearrangement. Starting from the raw public reads, TCRdb applied fastp trimming at Q25, assembled clones with MiXCR and retained in-frame beta chains. Duplicate CDR3 protein sequences are folded into a single record with the most common DNA and genes. None of the V and J calls come from the authors' own analysis; TCRdb made them. The sample includes about 390,000 distinct CDR3 sequences, with approximately 20% observed a single time. The ten largest clones represent approximately 16% of the sample. The CDR3 measures 15 amino acids from cysteine to phenylalanine. The entry retains the CDR3 DNA only, 45 bases that are in frame from base 1. The V end gives up 7 bases and the J end 10 bases, leaving 9 bases in the junction not matched to a gene. In the germline V gene, CDR1 corresponds to SGHVS and CDR2 to FQNEAQ.

The sequenced sample was blood, either unsorted or a sorted T cell fraction (not recorded which). The receptor was isolated from a male donor with ankylosing spondylitis. The V and J segments used are TRBV7-8 and TRBJ2-1; 14 bases in between match TRBD2. This receptor carries the CDR3 CASTAGTSGRREQFF. The DNA sequence is given as TGTGCCAGCACGGCCGGGACTAGCGGGAGAAGGGAGCAGTTCTTC.